This T cell receptor (beta chain) was sequenced for a study of blood T cell repertoires in COVID-19. This CDR3 has 15 residues. Per the germline V gene, CDR1 is LNHDA and CDR2 is SQIVND (reference sequence). V lost 2 bases and J lost 5; bases outside the gene matches: 4. Data came from immunoSEQ multiplex PCR; TCRdb stores just in-frame clones and leaves some out. The sample records over 80,000 clones, approximately 86% being singletons. Source material: peripheral blood. The gene calls are TRBV19 and TRBJ1-1, with 11 nucleotides matching TRBD1. This receptor was obtained from an elderly man with active or convalescent COVID-19. The CDR3 sequence is CASSIQGQGETEAFF. The DNA of the CDR3 is TGTGCCAGTAGTATACAGGGACAGGGGGAGACTGAAGCTTTCTTT.